These T cell receptor beta chains were read from a single sample in a study of blood T cell repertoires in COVID-19. TCRdb keeps only in-frame clones here, not all; method: immunoSEQ multiplex PCR. The table has about 380,000 clones, almost 90% seen once. Sample: peripheral blood. These receptor sequences come from a man aged 18-30 years with active or convalescent COVID-19. Each CDR3 is given with its conserved first and last residue. A D gene is named only where the DNA matches it firmly. A clone size is listed for some rows: how often the clone was seen (once, few, many), or a class if it is expanded.

d_gene: -
j_gene: TRBJ2-2
abundance: -
v_gene: TRBV2
CDR3nt: TGTGCCAGCAGCGGAGGGGAGAACACCGGGGAGCTGTTTTTT
CDR3aa: CASSGGENTGELFF

d_gene: TRBD1
j_gene: TRBJ1-6
abundance: -
v_gene: TRBV11-2
CDR3nt: TGTGCCAGCAGCCACAGGGGTCTTGGTAATTCACCCCTCCACTTT
CDR3aa: CASSHRGLGNSPLHF

d_gene: TRBD1
j_gene: TRBJ2-5
abundance: -
v_gene: TRBV7-9
CDR3nt: TGTGCCAGCAGCCCCCCCCAAGGGGGCGCGGAGACCCAGTACTTC
CDR3aa: CASSPPQGGAETQYF

d_gene: -
j_gene: TRBJ1-5
abundance: -
v_gene: TRBV7-9
CDR3nt: TGTGCCAGCAGCCTACAGGGTACGATGGACAATCAGCCCCAGCATTTT
CDR3aa: CASSLQGTMDNQPQHF

d_gene: -
j_gene: TRBJ1-1
abundance: -
v_gene: TRBV20-1
CDR3nt: TGCCGCGGGGCTTTTAACACTGAAGCTTTCTTT
CDR3aa: CRGAFNTEAFF

d_gene: TRBD2
j_gene: TRBJ2-1
abundance: -
v_gene: TRBV28
CDR3nt: TGTGCCAGCAGTGCTAGCGGGGGGCTGGGCAATGAGCAGTTCTTC
CDR3aa: CASSASGGLGNEQFF

d_gene: -
j_gene: TRBJ2-1
abundance: -
v_gene: TRBV14
CDR3nt: TGTGCCAGCAGCCAAGTGCCCTACGGCTACAATGAGCAGTTCTTC
CDR3aa: CASSQVPYGYNEQFF

d_gene: TRBD1
j_gene: TRBJ2-7
abundance: -
v_gene: TRBV10-2
CDR3nt: TGCGCCAGCAGTCAAGGGGAAGGGGGCTTCATTCTCTACGAGCAGTACTTC
CDR3aa: CASSQGEGGFILYEQYF

d_gene: -
j_gene: TRBJ2-7
abundance: -
v_gene: TRBV6-5
CDR3nt: TGTGCCAGCAGTTACGGAGGGGCGGGCGAGCAGTACTTC
CDR3aa: CASSYGGAGEQYF

d_gene: -
j_gene: TRBJ1-3
abundance: -
v_gene: TRBV7-9
CDR3nt: TGTGCCAGCAGCTTAATCGGGGGAGAATCTGGAAACACCATATATTTT
CDR3aa: CASSLIGGESGNTIYF

d_gene: TRBD2
j_gene: TRBJ2-1
abundance: -
v_gene: TRBV6-2/TRBV6-3
CDR3nt: TGTGCCAGCAGCCAGACTAGCGCTTCCTACAATGAGCAGTTCTTC
CDR3aa: CASSQTSASYNEQFF

d_gene: TRBD1
j_gene: TRBJ1-5
abundance: -
v_gene: TRBV19
CDR3nt: TGTGCCAGTAGTCTCTTTTCAGGGGGAAATCAGCCCCAGCATTTT
CDR3aa: CASSLFSGGNQPQHF

d_gene: TRBD2
j_gene: TRBJ2-5
abundance: -
v_gene: TRBV7-2
CDR3nt: TGTGCCAGCACCGGGAGTGGGGGACTAAACGAAGAGACCCAGTACTTC
CDR3aa: CASTGSGGLNEETQYF

d_gene: TRBD1
j_gene: TRBJ1-4
abundance: -
v_gene: TRBV28
CDR3nt: TGTGCCAGCAGTCTACAGGGGGCAGGATTTGAAAAACTGTTTTTT
CDR3aa: CASSLQGAGFEKLFF

d_gene: -
j_gene: TRBJ2-2
abundance: -
v_gene: TRBV15
CDR3nt: TGTGCCACCAGCAGAACGGGGATAGGGGAGCTGTTTTTT
CDR3aa: CATSRTGIGELFF

d_gene: -
j_gene: TRBJ1-6
abundance: -
v_gene: TRBV7-9
CDR3nt: TGTGCCAGCAGCTCAGGACAGCTTAATTCACCCCTCCACTTT
CDR3aa: CASSSGQLNSPLHF

d_gene: TRBD1
j_gene: TRBJ1-1
abundance: -
v_gene: TRBV5-1
CDR3nt: TGCGCCAGCAGACAGGGGTCGGGCACTGAAGCTTTCTTT
CDR3aa: CASRQGSGTEAFF

d_gene: -
j_gene: TRBJ1-5
abundance: -
v_gene: TRBV10-3
CDR3nt: TGTGCCATCATTCCTAACAGGCGGCATTTT
CDR3aa: CAIIPNRRHF

d_gene: TRBD2
j_gene: TRBJ2-2
abundance: -
v_gene: TRBV2
CDR3nt: TGTGCCAGCAGTGCTCGGGAGGGCCTCGGGGAGCTGTTTTTT
CDR3aa: CASSAREGLGELFF

d_gene: TRBD1
j_gene: TRBJ1-1
abundance: -
v_gene: TRBV5-1
CDR3nt: TGCGCCAGCAGCTGGACAGGGGTGAACACTGAAGCTTTCTTT
CDR3aa: CASSWTGVNTEAFF

d_gene: -
j_gene: TRBJ1-6
abundance: -
v_gene: TRBV5-1
CDR3nt: TGCGCCAGCAGCTTGACAGGGACGAATTCACCCCTCCACTTT
CDR3aa: CASSLTGTNSPLHF

d_gene: TRBD1
j_gene: TRBJ1-2
abundance: -
v_gene: TRBV2
CDR3nt: TGTGCCAGCAGTGAAGGGGTCAGGGACAGGGGGGCCTATGGCTACACCTTC
CDR3aa: CASSEGVRDRGAYGYTF

d_gene: -
j_gene: TRBJ1-2
abundance: -
v_gene: TRBV6-2/TRBV6-3
CDR3nt: TGTGCCAGCAGTTACACTGGACTCAAGGTACCCATCTATGGCTACACCTTC
CDR3aa: CASSYTGLKVPIYGYTF

d_gene: -
j_gene: TRBJ2-5
abundance: -
v_gene: TRBV29-1
CDR3nt: TGCAGCGTGAGGGCAGCGGCAGAAGAGACCCAGTACTTC
CDR3aa: CSVRAAAEETQYF

d_gene: TRBD1
j_gene: TRBJ1-4
abundance: few
v_gene: TRBV4-1
CDR3nt: TGCGCCAGCAGCCAAGGACCCGCAGGGGGTAACGAAAAACTGTTTTTT
CDR3aa: CASSQGPAGGNEKLFF

d_gene: TRBD2
j_gene: TRBJ2-1
abundance: -
v_gene: TRBV6-5
CDR3nt: TGTGCCAGCAGTTACCTGACTAGCGGGGGTTACAATGAGCAGTTCTTC
CDR3aa: CASSYLTSGGYNEQFF

d_gene: -
j_gene: TRBJ2-2
abundance: -
v_gene: TRBV28
CDR3nt: TGTGCCAGCAGTTTGCGGGGAGGTTCCGACACCGGGGAGCTGTTTTTT
CDR3aa: CASSLRGGSDTGELFF

d_gene: TRBD1
j_gene: TRBJ1-2
abundance: once
v_gene: TRBV27
CDR3nt: TGTGCCAGCAGTTTATTAAGGGGGACAGGGGGCTCGTATGGCTACACCTTC
CDR3aa: CASSLLRGTGGSYGYTF

d_gene: -
j_gene: TRBJ2-1
abundance: -
v_gene: TRBV11-3
CDR3nt: TGTGCCAGCAGCTCAGAGAGAGAAAGTGAGCAGTTCTTC
CDR3aa: CASSSERESEQFF

d_gene: -
j_gene: TRBJ2-1
abundance: -
v_gene: TRBV4-2
CDR3nt: TGTGCCAGCAGCCAAGAAACCGAAGGGGTTGAGCAGTTCTTC
CDR3aa: CASSQETEGVEQFF

d_gene: TRBD1
j_gene: TRBJ1-5
abundance: -
v_gene: TRBV27
CDR3nt: TGTGCCAGCAGTACCGGACAGGACAATCAGCCCCAGCATTTT
CDR3aa: CASSTGQDNQPQHF

d_gene: TRBD1
j_gene: TRBJ2-7
abundance: -
v_gene: TRBV14
CDR3nt: TGTGCCAGCAGCCACTTAAGCGGACAGGGGGCTAAGGAGCAGTACTTC
CDR3aa: CASSHLSGQGAKEQYF

d_gene: -
j_gene: TRBJ2-3
abundance: -
v_gene: TRBV6-5
CDR3nt: TGTGCCAGCAGTCCACTTGTTTTGGGCACAGATACGCAGTATTTT
CDR3aa: CASSPLVLGTDTQYF

d_gene: TRBD1
j_gene: TRBJ1-2
abundance: -
v_gene: TRBV6-5
CDR3nt: TGTGCCAGCAGCCCCAGGGACAGTCATGGCTACACCTTC
CDR3aa: CASSPRDSHGYTF

d_gene: -
j_gene: TRBJ2-2
abundance: -
v_gene: TRBV14
CDR3nt: TGTGCCAGCAGCCAAGGACAGTTCAGGACCGGGGAGCTGTTTTTT
CDR3aa: CASSQGQFRTGELFF

d_gene: -
j_gene: TRBJ2-3
abundance: -
v_gene: TRBV7-2
CDR3nt: TGTGCCAGCAGCTTATCCGGGGGAGAAATAGATACGCAGTATTTT
CDR3aa: CASSLSGGEIDTQYF

d_gene: -
j_gene: TRBJ1-1
abundance: -
v_gene: TRBV6-1
CDR3nt: TGTGCCAGCAGTGAAAGATCGGGGGTTTACACTGAAGCTTTCTTT
CDR3aa: CASSERSGVYTEAFF

d_gene: TRBD1
j_gene: TRBJ1-2
abundance: -
v_gene: TRBV9
CDR3nt: TGTGCCAGCAGCGCGTATACCGGGACAGACTATGGCTACACCTTC
CDR3aa: CASSAYTGTDYGYTF

d_gene: -
j_gene: TRBJ1-1
abundance: -
v_gene: TRBV5-4
CDR3nt: TGTGCCAGCAGCCCGACAGGGAACACTGAAGCTTTCTTT
CDR3aa: CASSPTGNTEAFF

d_gene: TRBD1
j_gene: TRBJ1-5
abundance: -
v_gene: TRBV19
CDR3nt: TGTGCCAGTAGTATACATGAGGGGGCGCGCAATCAGCCCCAGCATTTT
CDR3aa: CASSIHEGARNQPQHF

d_gene: -
j_gene: TRBJ2-1
abundance: -
v_gene: TRBV3-1/TRBV3-2
CDR3nt: TGTGCCAGTCGGGAAAAGGGCTACAATGAGCAGTTCTTC
CDR3aa: CASREKGYNEQFF

d_gene: -
j_gene: TRBJ1-1
abundance: -
v_gene: TRBV6-2/TRBV6-3
CDR3nt: TGTGCCAGCAGCCGCAGGGATAATGCTGAAGCTTTCTTT
CDR3aa: CASSRRDNAEAFF

d_gene: TRBD2
j_gene: TRBJ2-2
abundance: -
v_gene: TRBV9
CDR3nt: TGTGCCAGCAGCGGTCCTAGCGGAAGTAACACCGGGGAGCTGTTTTTT
CDR3aa: CASSGPSGSNTGELFF

d_gene: TRBD1
j_gene: TRBJ2-7
abundance: -
v_gene: TRBV6-1
CDR3nt: TGTGCCAGCAGTCGGACAGGGAACCCCTACGAGCAGTACTTC
CDR3aa: CASSRTGNPYEQYF

d_gene: TRBD2
j_gene: TRBJ2-1
abundance: -
v_gene: TRBV10-3
CDR3nt: TGTGCCATCAGTTTCAGCGGGAGTCAGAATGAGCAGTTCTTC
CDR3aa: CAISFSGSQNEQFF

d_gene: -
j_gene: TRBJ2-2
abundance: -
v_gene: TRBV9
CDR3nt: TGTGCCAGCAGCGTAGGGCAGGGAAACACCGGGGAGCTGTTTTTT
CDR3aa: CASSVGQGNTGELFF

d_gene: -
j_gene: TRBJ2-7
abundance: -
v_gene: TRBV19
CDR3nt: TGTGCCAGTAGTGCCCAATCGACACGACTATACGAGCAGTACTTC
CDR3aa: CASSAQSTRLYEQYF

d_gene: -
j_gene: TRBJ1-4
abundance: once
v_gene: TRBV4-1
CDR3nt: TGCGCCAGCAGCCAAGAGACAGTGCTTTTCGAAAAACTGTTTTTT
CDR3aa: CASSQETVLFEKLFF

d_gene: -
j_gene: TRBJ2-3
abundance: -
v_gene: TRBV5-8
CDR3nt: TGTGCCAGCGGTTACGGGAGTAGGGGTTCGAGGGATACGCAGTATTTT
CDR3aa: CASGYGSRGSRDTQYF

d_gene: -
j_gene: TRBJ1-5
abundance: -
v_gene: TRBV4-3
CDR3nt: TGCGCCAGCAGCCAAGACGCGATGACAAGAAATCAGCCCCAGCATTTT
CDR3aa: CASSQDAMTRNQPQHF